The 9 T cell receptor beta chains presented below share a single source sample, sequenced in a study of cytomegalovirus exposure and HLA in healthy donors. The PCR was carried out with 60 Vbeta primers and 13 Jbeta primers. Produced via immunoSEQ multiplex PCR; TCRdb's table is partial and in-frame only. The sample includes 95,000 to 110,000 clones, roughly 77% of them seen just once. Material for sequencing was PBMCs. The receptors shown here come from a woman under 30 in good health and CMV-seropositive.

The gene calls are TRBV27 and TRBJ1-5, with D perhaps matching TRBD1 (6 bases). CDR3 length: 13 residues. The V and J ends lost 1 base and 5 bases respectively, with 6 bases between them. Germline lookup yields CDR1 MNHEY and CDR2 SMNVEV (reference sequence). The CDR3 nucleotides are TGTGCCAGCAGTTTATGGACAGATCAGCCCCAGCATTTT. Amino acid sequence: CASSLWTDQPQHF.

The CDR3 coding sequence is TGTGCCAGCAGTGAATGGGAGAATGGCTACACCTTC. Its translation is CASSEWENGYTF. The chain combines TRBV25-1 with TRBJ1-2; D is unclear. In germline, CDR1 is MGHDK, CDR2 SYGVNS. This CDR3 is 12 amino acids long. Trimming cost V 1 base and J 6 bases, with 6 bases left between them.

The rearrangement links TRBV19 to TRBJ1-1; possibly TRBD1 for D (6 bases). This CDR3 is 14 amino acids long. V dropped 3 bases and J dropped 4 bases, with 12 bases sitting between them. Per germline, CDR1 LNHDA and CDR2 SQIVND (reference sequence). CDR3 nucleotide sequence: TGTGCCAGTAGTATCCTGCAGGGGACCACTGAAGCTTTCTTT. Translating gives CASSILQGTTEAFF.

V is TRBV28 and J is TRBJ2-7; D may be TRBD1 (5 bases). The CDR3 has 10 residues. CDR1 and CDR2 (germline): MDHEN, SYDVKM. Deletions cut 7 bases from V and 12 bases from J, with 13 bases between. The CDR3 reads CASKTVTPYF. DNA of the CDR3: TGTGCCAGCAAGACAGTCACGCCGTACTTC.

The chain joins TRBV6-5 to TRBJ1-3; D unresolved. V lost 4 bases to trimming and J lost 9 bases, with 22 bases between them. CDR1 is MNHEY, CDR2 SVGAGI, per germline. The CDR3 consists of 16 residues. Here the CDR3 reads CASSFNSDSSGGTIYF. The CDR3 DNA sequence: TGTGCCAGCAGTTTCAATTCGGATAGCTCTGGAGGCACCATATATTTT.

This clone was counted once. This rearrangement joins TRBV30 to TRBJ1-6; 8 bases match TRBD1. The J segment lost 5 bases and the V segment lost 0 bases, leaving 3 bases of the junction unmatched. Germline assignment: CDR1 GTSNPN and CDR2 SVGIG (reference sequence). CDR3 length: 15 residues. CDR3 in DNA: TGTGCCTGGAGTGTACCGGACAGGGATAATTCACCCCTCCACTTT. Protein: CAWSVPDRDNSPLHF. The full variable domain, its missing parts supplied by reference TRBV30 and TRBJ1-6, is SQTIHQWPATLVQPVGSPLSLECTVEGTSNPNLYWYRQAAGRGLQLLFYSVGIGQISSEVPQNLSASRPQDRQFILSSKKLLLSDSGFYLCAWSVPDRDNSPLHFGNGTRLTVT.

This clone is a singleton in its sample. V is TRBV2 and J is TRBJ2-6, with D hard to call. CDR3 size: 14 residues. V lost 8 bases and J 0 bases, leaving 8 bases between the germline ends. CDR1 SNHLY and CDR2 FYNNEI come from the germline V gene. The CDR3 region is CASLLNSGANVLTF. CDR3 coding DNA: TGTGCCAGCCTACTCAACTCTGGGGCCAACGTCCTGACTTTC.

J is TRBJ2-3 and V is TRBV25-1, with D perhaps matching TRBD1 (6 bases). The V end lost 1 base, the J end lost 4 bases, and 21 bases lay between the germline ends. Germline CDR1 reads MGHDK; CDR2 reads SYGVNS. The CDR3 totals 18 residues. CDR3 protein: CASSESVRGPEVPDTQYF. CDR3 coding DNA: TGTGCCAGCAGTGAATCGGTCAGGGGCCCAGAGGTGCCAGATACGCAGTATTTT.

The rearrangement joins TRBV6-5 to TRBJ2-3, with D maybe TRBD2 (7 bases). This CDR3 has 15 amino acids. Trimming stripped 7 bases from V and 0 bases from J, with 14 bases between. The V gene's germline CDR1 is MNHEY and CDR2 SVGAGI. The CDR3 loop is CASKGGGPSTDTQYF. The CDR3 coding sequence is TGTGCCAGCAAAGGGGGGGGACCCAGCACAGATACGCAGTATTTT.